This T cell receptor (beta chain) was sequenced for a study of T cells in Graves' hyperthyroidism and ophthalmopathy. Study outcomes and limitations: For ophthalmopathy, model prediction preceded onset by a median approximately 6 months.

This clonotype was seen repeatedly, ten times or more. The target antigen is unknown. Amplified TCR beta CDR3 regions derived from RNA transcripts. The HTBI primer set served for first-round RT-PCR of the TCR CDR3. One entry per CDR3 protein, called by TCRdb with MiXCR from the multiplex PCR reads. This table has fewer than 350,000 distinct CDR3 sequences, 12% to 15% appearing once. Per germline, CDR1 SQVTM and CDR2 ANQGSEA. Trimming shortened V by 3 bases and J by 7 bases, and 16 bases separated the two germline ends. This CDR3 has 13 residues. The sequence derives from a woman aged 40 to 50 with Graves' hyperthyroidism. The sequencing input was blood. This chain joins TRBV29-1 and TRBJ2-7; D is perhaps TRBD2 (5 bases). DNA of the CDR3: TGCAGCGTTGATCGGACTGGAACTAGGGAGCAGTACTTC. Its translation: CSVDRTGTREQYF.